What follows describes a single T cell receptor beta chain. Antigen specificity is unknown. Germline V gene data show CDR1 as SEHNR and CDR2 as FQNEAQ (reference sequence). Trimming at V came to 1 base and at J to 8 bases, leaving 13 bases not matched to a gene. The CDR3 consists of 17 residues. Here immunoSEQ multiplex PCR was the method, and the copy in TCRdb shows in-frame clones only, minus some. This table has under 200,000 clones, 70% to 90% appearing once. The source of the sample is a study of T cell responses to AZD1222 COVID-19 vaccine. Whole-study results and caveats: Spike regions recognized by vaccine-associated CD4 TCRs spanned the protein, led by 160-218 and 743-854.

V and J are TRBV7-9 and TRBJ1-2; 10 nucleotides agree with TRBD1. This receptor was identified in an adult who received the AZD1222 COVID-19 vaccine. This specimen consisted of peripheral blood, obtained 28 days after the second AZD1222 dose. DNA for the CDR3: TGTGCCAGCAGCTTAGGACACGGGACAGGGGAAAAAGGAGGCTACACCTTC. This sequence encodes CASSLGHGTGEKGGYTF. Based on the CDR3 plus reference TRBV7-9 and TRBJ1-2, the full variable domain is DTGVSQNPRHKITKRGQNVTFRCDPISEHNRLYWYRQTLGQGPEFLTYFQNEAQLEKSRLLSDRFSAERPKGSFSTLEIQRTEQGDSAMYLCASSLGHGTGEKGGYTFGSGTRLTVV.